This T cell receptor beta chain was sequenced for a study of human T cells and chemical hapten exposure. Stated time point: patch test 1, 2 weeks after DPC sensitization. The treatment here: therapeutic diphenylcyclopropenone sensitization with weekly scalp DPC. Patch tests were applied only after blood draws. Overall study findings and caveats: Expanded TCRs grouped into significantly more large CDR3 similarity clusters than controls produced.

Germline values: CDR1 KGHSH, CDR2 LQKENI. Trimming took off 3 bases at V and 3 bases at J, with 19 bases between the two ends. The CDR3 is made up of 17 amino acids. One entry per CDR3 protein results from TCRdb running MiXCR on the RACE reads. The repertoire holds fewer than 400,000 distinct CDR3 sequences, about 7% seen once, with approximately 8% in the top ten. This clonotype was seen a few times. Its specificity is not known. The sample in question was whole blood, obtained in connection with sensitization to the hapten diphenylcyclopropenone (DPC). The receptor was derived from a woman between 18 and 29 years old with alopecia areata. Some clones in this sample may be carry-over from other donors' samples. The V and J genes are TRBV18 and TRBJ2-3; D may be TRBD1 (5 bases). CDR3 sequence (DNA): TGTGCCAGCTCACCGACAGTCTGGGGTGTTCTTACAGATACGCAGTATTTT. Translation: CASSPTVWGVLTDTQYF.